Shown below are 7 T cell receptor beta chains from a single sample sequenced in a study of T-cell memory formation after mild COVID-19 (dated by TCRdb to the early 2020s). Library preparation was by 5' RACE. Sequencing was performed on an Illumina NovaSeq 6000. The public reads were reprocessed in TCRdb via fastp at Q25 and MiXCR, keeping in-frame beta chains. Here each entry gathers all rows of one CDR3 protein and keeps the most common genes and DNA. The sample yields under 400,000 distinct CDR3 sequences; 25% to 30% were counted once. The top ten constitute approximately 13% of the sample. The sample was PBMCs or a T cell subset sorted from them (not recorded which). Receptors originate from an adult woman who had mild COVID-19 (a few samples of this study predate the infection). The sample titles of this study are shuffled in the database, so cell type and time point are left out; the donor was told from shared clones.

In its sample, this clonotype was seen a few times. The chain combines TRBV5-1 with TRBJ1-3; a possible D gene is TRBD1 (5 bases). Germline V CDR1 and CDR2: SGHRS, YFSETQ. V was clipped by 0 bases and J by 2 bases, with 9 bases between them. The CDR3 covers 15 residues. In DNA form, the CDR3 reads TGCGCCAGCAGCTTGGCCATGGGGGCTGGAAACACCATATATTTT. Translating gives CASSLAMGAGNTIYF.

This clonotype has more than one count but fewer than ten. The chain is built from TRBV5-1 and TRBJ2-5; D tentatively reads TRBD1 or TRBD2 (5 bases each). V was shortened by 1 base and J by 5 bases, with 12 bases between the two germline ends. Germline lookup yields CDR1 SGHRS and CDR2 YFSETQ. The CDR3 covers 14 residues. CDR3 region: CASSLKRGSETQYF. The CDR3 region has the DNA TGCGCCAGCAGCTTGAAGAGGGGCAGTGAGACCCAGTACTTC.

This clonotype was counted only a few times. The chain combines TRBV24-1 with TRBJ2-3; possibly TRBD1 for D (6 bases). The CDR3 has 17 residues. From germline, CDR1 is KGHDR and CDR2 SFDVKD. V was clipped by 1 base and J by 5 bases, with 18 bases between them. DNA of the CDR3: TGTGCCACCAGTGATTTTTCGACAGGAGCTCTCGAAGATACGCAGTATTTT. The encoded protein is CATSDFSTGALEDTQYF.

This clonotype was recorded a few times. V usage is TRBV7-2 and J usage is TRBJ2-7; 10 bases line up with TRBD1. The CDR3 has 15 residues. The junction had 8 bases not matched to a gene; V was cut back by 5 bases and J by 4 bases. Germline values: CDR1 SGHTA, CDR2 FQGNSA. The CDR3 DNA follows: TGTGCCAGCAGCCCTCAGGGACAGGGGTTGTACGAGCAGTACTTC. Translating it yields CASSPQGQGLYEQYF.

This clonotype was found a few times. J is TRBJ2-1 and V is TRBV20-1, with 13 bases matching TRBD2. This CDR3 comprises 20 residues. Germline-derived CDR1 and CDR2 are DFQATT and SNEGSKA (reference sequence). After removal of 0 bases from V and 0 bases from J, the junction contained 11 bases not matched to a gene. The DNA of the CDR3 is TGCAGTGCTAGAGAACCCCAACTAGCGGGAGGGTCCTACTCCTACAATGAGCAGTTCTTC. Amino acid sequence: CSAREPQLAGGSYSYNEQFF.

The chain links TRBV29-1 to TRBJ2-5, with D maybe TRBD1 (5 bases). Trimming took off 7 bases at V and 7 bases at J, with 19 bases between the two ends. CDR3 length: 13 residues. Germline lookup yields CDR1 SQVTM and CDR2 ANQGSEA. CDR3 DNA sequence: TGCAGCGGACTGGACACGCCGGCCGGGACCCAGTACTTC. Residues: CSGLDTPAGTQYF. Supplemented by reference TRBV29-1 and TRBJ2-5, the full variable domain reads SAVISQKPSRDICQRGTSLTIQCQVDSQVTMMFWYRQQPGQSLTLIATANQGSEATYESGFVIDKFPISRPNLTFSTLTVSNMSPEDSSIYLCSGLDTPAGTQYFGPGTRLLVL.

This clonotype was seen only once. The chain joins TRBV6-5 to TRBJ1-5, with 9 bases aligning to TRBD1. The junction had 3 bases not matched to a gene; V was cut back by 4 bases and J by 2 bases. The CDR3 extends over 15 amino acids. The germline V gene has CDR1 MNHEY and CDR2 SVGAGI. In nucleotides, the CDR3 is TGTGCCAGCAGTTCGGACAGGGGTGGCAATCAGCCCCAGCATTTT. This gives the protein CASSSDRGGNQPQHF.